The following is a TCR beta chain sequence with its context. V lost 1 base, J lost 0 bases, and 19 bases lay in between. This CDR3 has 18 amino acids. Looked up from germline, CDR1 is SGHTA and CDR2 is FQGNSA. This record belongs to a study of cytomegalovirus exposure and HLA in healthy donors. Primers: 60 Vbeta forward and 13 Jbeta reverse. Profiling relied on immunoSEQ multiplex PCR, and the TCRdb table lists in-frame clones only, not all of them. The data show roughly 120,000 clones, with less than 80% seen just once and 2.2% held by the top ten. The TCR comes from a woman under 40 in good health and CMV-seronegative. This sequence joins TRBV7-2 and TRBJ2-7; D is possibly TRBD1 (6 bases). Sequencing was carried out using PBMCs. CDR3 bases: TGTGCCAGCAGCTTAGTATCTTCAGGGGCGAGGAGCTCCTACGAGCAGTACTTC. Translating gives CASSLVSSGARSSYEQYF.